This T cell receptor beta chain was retrieved from a study of cytomegalovirus exposure and HLA in healthy donors. Study-wide findings and caveats: In vitro testing confirmed a few CMV-associated chains as specific for CMV antigens. The listing of roughly 160 TCR beta chains classed them as cytomegalovirus-associated. The study found most TCR sequences rare, yet found some public TCRs in many donors.

Some clones are missing from TCRdb's copy, which holds only in-frame ones; the method was immunoSEQ multiplex PCR. The sample consists of 100,000 to 150,000 clones, about 90% of them appearing once. The CDR3 has 16 amino acids. Germline V CDR1 and CDR2: SGHRS, YFSETQ. J lost 7 bases, V lost 0 bases, and 5 bases had no gene match. About this clone itself: Its matching antigen is unknown.

The TCR originated in a woman younger than 30 in good health and CMV-seronegative. V and J are TRBV5-1 and TRBJ2-1; TRBD1 agrees at 12 bases. The sample taken for sequencing was PBMCs. CDR3: CASSLAGQGAMNEQFF. The CDR3 DNA follows: TGCGCCAGCAGCTTGGCGGGACAGGGGGCCATGAATGAGCAGTTCTTC.